Following are 17 T cell receptor beta chains from one sample sequenced in a study of OX40 agonist ivuxolimab in advanced cancers. Some clones are missing from TCRdb's copy, which holds only in-frame ones; the method was immunoSEQ multiplex PCR. The table has about 18,000 clones, 83% seen once. The starting material was CD4+ or CD8+ T cells sorted from blood, obtained in a trial of the OX40 agonist ivuxolimab. These receptors were obtained from an adult with an advanced solid tumor such as melanoma, head and neck, liver or kidney cancer.

This clone has more than one count but fewer than ten. The V call is TRBV28, the J call TRBJ2-7; no clear D. V shed 3 bases and J shed 0 bases, with 15 bases lying between them. The CDR3 length is 16 residues. Looked up from germline, CDR1 is MDHEN and CDR2 is SYDVKM. The CDR3 reads CASSLGKRLPSYEQYF. CDR3 nucleotides: TGTGCCAGCAGTTTGGGTAAACGACTCCCCTCCTACGAGCAGTACTTC. Full variable domain (missing parts from reference TRBV28 and TRBJ2-7): DVKVTQSSRYLVKRTGEKVFLECVQDMDHENMFWYRQDPGLGLRLIYFSYDVKMKEKGDIPEGYSVSREKKERFSLILESASTNQTSMYLCASSLGKRLPSYEQYFGPGTRLTVT.

The gene calls are TRBV27 and TRBJ2-7; D tentatively fits TRBD1 or TRBD2 (6 bases each). Germline assignment: CDR1 MNHEY and CDR2 SMNVEV (reference sequence). V shed 6 bases and J shed 11 bases, with 26 bases lying between them. This CDR3 has 15 amino acids. CDR3 sequence reads: CASSSGEGGKEGEYF. In DNA, the CDR3 is TGTGCCAGCAGCTCCGGCGAGGGGGGCAAAGAAGGAGAGTACTTC.

The chain couples TRBV5-1 to TRBJ1-4; TRBD1 matches at 12 bases. Germline V CDR1 and CDR2: SGHRS, YFSETQ. The CDR3 consists of 19 residues. The V gene end was trimmed by 4 bases and the J gene end by 0 bases; junction bases not matched to a gene: 10. CDR3 sequence (DNA): TGCGCCAGCAGCGACGGGACAGGGGGCCCACTCGCAACTAATGAAAAACTGTTTTTT. Protein: CASSDGTGGPLATNEKLFF.

The chain employs TRBV25-1 and TRBJ1-1; the D is unclear. Trimming took off 6 bases at V and 1 base at J, with 6 bases between the two ends. The germline V gene has CDR1 MGHDK and CDR2 SYGVNS. There are 12 residues in the CDR3. In DNA form, the CDR3 reads TGTGCCAGCAGCATGAGGAACACTGAAGCTTTCTTT. Residues: CASSMRNTEAFF.

The V and J genes are TRBV14 and TRBJ1-4; D call uncertain. This CDR3 is 17 amino acids long. CDR1 is SGHDN, CDR2 FVKESK, per germline. The V gene lost 0 bases and the J gene lost 0 bases, with 11 bases spanning the gap. CDR3 coding DNA: TGTGCCAGCAGCCAAGAATTGGGTACGACAACTAATGAAAAACTGTTTTTT. As protein: CASSQELGTTTNEKLFF.

This chain's CDR3 is CASSQDRGDGYTF. CDR3 sequence (DNA): TGTGCCAGCAGCCAAGATAGAGGGGATGGCTACACCTTC. The chain combines TRBV4-2 with TRBJ1-2, with a possible D match to TRBD1 (5 bases). Germline CDR1 reads LGHNA; CDR2 reads YNFKEQ. V gave up 0 bases and J gave up 6 bases, with 8 bases separating them. The CDR3 is 13 amino acids.

The CDR3 spells CSVEVVAGTEAFF. The CDR3 DNA sequence: TGCAGCGTTGAAGTAGTGGCGGGGACTGAAGCTTTCTTT. The genes are TRBV29-1 and TRBJ1-1, with unresolved D. The CDR3 is made up of 13 amino acids. Trimming took 1 base from V and 5 from J, leaving 11 bases between them. The germline gives CDR1 SQVTM, CDR2 ANQGSEA. Full variable domain (remainder filled in from reference TRBV29-1 and TRBJ1-1): SAVISQKPSRDICQRGTSLTIQCQVDSQVTMMFWYRQQPGQSLTLIATANQGSEATYESGFVIDKFPISRPNLTFSTLTVSNMSPEDSSIYLCSVEVVAGTEAFFGQGTRLTVV.

The CDR3 bases are TGTGCCAGCAGCTTTGCAGGGAGTTCGGGCGATACGCAGTATTTT. Protein sequence: CASSFAGSSGDTQYF. The chain couples TRBV5-4 to TRBJ2-3, with D perhaps given as TRBD1 or TRBD2 (5 bases each). CDR1 and CDR2 (germline): SGHNT, YYREEE (reference sequence). The CDR3 contains 15 residues. V was clipped by 2 bases and J by 6 bases, with 16 bases between them.

The rearrangement uses TRBV6-5 and TRBJ1-5; D possibly corresponds to TRBD1 (6 bases). This CDR3 spans 13 amino acids. V was trimmed by 5 bases and J by 5 bases, leaving 10 bases between them. Germline V gene sequence: CDR1 MNHEY, CDR2 SVGAGI. CDR3 DNA sequence: TGTGCCAGCAGTCAAGACAGGTATCAGCCCCAGCATTTT. This gives the protein CASSQDRYQPQHF.

This sequence joins TRBV11-2 and TRBJ2-2; D is ambiguous. CDR1 is SGHAT and CDR2 is FQNNGV in the germline V gene. The CDR3 is 15 amino acids. Trimming removed 0 bases from V and 6 bases from J, with 11 bases in between. CDR3 sequence: CASSLDRMASGELFF. In DNA form, the CDR3 reads TGTGCCAGCAGCTTAGATCGAATGGCTTCCGGGGAGCTGTTTTTT.

The chain carries TRBV7-7 and TRBJ2-1; TRBD2 matches 12 bases. The CDR3 length is 16 residues. Germline V lookup: CDR1 SSHAT, CDR2 FNYEAQ (reference sequence). The ends lost 5 bases at V and 7 bases at J; junction bases unmatched: 9. This CDR3 reads CASSLRGLAGINEQFF. The CDR3 DNA reads TGTGCCAGCAGCCTGCGTGGACTAGCGGGAATTAATGAGCAGTTCTTC. Combining the CDR3 with reference TRBV7-7 and TRBJ2-1 gives the whole variable domain GAGVSQSPRYKVTKRGQDVTLRCDPISSHATLYWYQQALGQGPEFLTYFNYEAQPDKSGLPSDRFSAERPEGSISTLTIQRTEQRDSAMYRCASSLRGLAGINEQFFGPGTRLTVL.

The gene calls are TRBV5-1 and TRBJ2-7; D call uncertain. V lost 0 bases and J 0 bases, leaving 10 bases between the germline ends. In germline, CDR1 is SGHRS, CDR2 YFSETQ. The CDR3 loop spans 15 amino acids. CDR3 bases: TGCGCCAGCAGCTTGGGACGTCGGACCTCCTACGAGCAGTACTTC. Translation gives CASSLGRRTSYEQYF.

This clone was seen a few times. The chain carries TRBV27 and TRBJ1-5, with 9 bases identical to TRBD1. The ends lost 5 bases at V and 2 bases at J; junction bases unmatched: 1. This CDR3 has 14 residues. The germline V gene has CDR1 MNHEY and CDR2 SMNVEV (reference sequence). The CDR3 coding sequence is TGTGCCAGCAGTGACAGGGGGGGCAATCAGCCCCAGCATTTT. Amino acids: CASSDRGGNQPQHF.

The chain carries TRBV5-1 and TRBJ1-1; 7 nucleotides line up with TRBD1. CDR1 is SGHRS and CDR2 is YFSETQ in the germline V gene. The CDR3 runs to 14 residues. Germline trimming cut 4 bases from V and 2 bases from J; bases unmatched to any gene: 5. CDR3 in amino acids: CASSVQGTNTEAFF. The CDR3 DNA sequence: TGCGCCAGCAGCGTACAGGGGACTAACACTGAAGCTTTCTTT.

The V call is TRBV2, the J call TRBJ1-5, with D perhaps TRBD1 (5 bases). CDR3 length equals 16 residues. V was clipped by 6 bases and J by 0 bases, with 15 bases between them. Germline CDR1 and CDR2: SNHLY and FYNNEI. CDR3 residues: CASSKEAGTSNQPQHF. CDR3 coding DNA: TGTGCCAGCAGCAAAGAGGCAGGGACTAGCAATCAGCCCCAGCATTTT.

This clone has a single count. The rearrangement uses TRBV11-2 and TRBJ1-2, with a possible D match to TRBD1 (5 bases). CDR3 length: 15 amino acids. Germline-derived CDR1 and CDR2 are SGHAT and FQNNGV. Trimming stripped 1 base from V and 4 bases from J, with 13 bases between. CDR3 nucleotides: TGTGCCAGCAGCTTAGGGGGCCGGGGGAGCTATGGCTACACCTTC. It yields the protein CASSLGGRGSYGYTF.

The chain couples TRBV7-8 to TRBJ1-5; D unresolved. The CDR3 is 13 amino acids. V dropped 5 bases and J dropped 4 bases, with 9 bases sitting between them. The V gene's germline CDR1 is SGHVS and CDR2 FQNEAQ. CDR3 in amino acids: CASSTSPNQPQHF. The CDR3, as DNA: TGTGCCAGCAGCACATCACCTAATCAGCCCCAGCATTTT.